The clone carrying this T cell receptor beta chain came up a few times. Its target is not known. Germline-derived CDR1 and CDR2 are SNHLY and FYNNEI. This CDR3 is built from 13 residues. Deletions cut 2 bases from V and 4 bases from J, with 8 bases between. As for time point: patch test 1, 2 weeks after DPC sensitization. Specified treatment: therapeutic diphenylcyclopropenone sensitization with weekly scalp DPC. The library tagged each cDNA molecule with unique molecular identifiers. Using its own MiXCR run on the RACE reads, TCRdb lists one record per CDR3 protein. This table holds under 200,000 distinct CDR3 sequences, roughly 15% found once. This sample is drawn from a study of human T cells and chemical hapten exposure. Study observations and caveats: The study found expanded TCRs formed significantly more large CDR3 similarity clusters than controls.

The sequences come from whole blood, collected in connection with sensitization to the hapten diphenylcyclopropenone (DPC). J is TRBJ1-1 and V is TRBV2, with D unresolved. The sequence was obtained from a woman aged 25 to 39 with alopecia areata. Some clones in this sample may be carry-over from other donors' samples. The CDR3 nucleotides are TGTGCCAGCAGTGAACTTGGGTTCACTGAAGCTTTCTTT. Its translation is CASSELGFTEAFF.